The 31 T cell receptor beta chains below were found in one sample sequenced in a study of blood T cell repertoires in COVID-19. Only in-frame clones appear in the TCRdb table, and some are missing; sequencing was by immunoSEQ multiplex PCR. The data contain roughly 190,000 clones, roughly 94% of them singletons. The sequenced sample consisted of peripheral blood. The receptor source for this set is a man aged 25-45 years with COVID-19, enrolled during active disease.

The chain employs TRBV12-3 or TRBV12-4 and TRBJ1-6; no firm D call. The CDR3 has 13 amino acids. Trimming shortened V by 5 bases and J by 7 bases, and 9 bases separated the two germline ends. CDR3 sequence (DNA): TGTGCCAGCAGTCGGGGATCCAATTCACCCCTCCACTTT. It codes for CASSRGSNSPLHF.

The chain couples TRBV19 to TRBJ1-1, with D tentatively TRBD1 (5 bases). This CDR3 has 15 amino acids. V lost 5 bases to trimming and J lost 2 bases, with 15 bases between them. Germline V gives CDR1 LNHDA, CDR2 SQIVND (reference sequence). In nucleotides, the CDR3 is TGTGCCAGTAGTCCGGAGGGACGGACAAACACTGAAGCTTTCTTT. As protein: CASSPEGRTNTEAFF.

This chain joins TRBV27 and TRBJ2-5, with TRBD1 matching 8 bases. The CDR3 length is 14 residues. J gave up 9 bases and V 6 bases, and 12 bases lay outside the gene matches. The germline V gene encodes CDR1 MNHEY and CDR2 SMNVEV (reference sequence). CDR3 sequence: CASRQGQGGGSQYF. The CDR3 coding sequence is TGTGCCAGCAGACAAGGACAGGGTGGAGGGTCCCAGTACTTC.

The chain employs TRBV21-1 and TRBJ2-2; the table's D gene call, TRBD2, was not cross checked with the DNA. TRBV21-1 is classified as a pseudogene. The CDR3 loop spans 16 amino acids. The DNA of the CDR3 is TGTGCCAGCAGCAAAGATCTAGCGGGGGGCACCGGGGAGCTGTTTTTT. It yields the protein CASSKDLAGGTGELFF.

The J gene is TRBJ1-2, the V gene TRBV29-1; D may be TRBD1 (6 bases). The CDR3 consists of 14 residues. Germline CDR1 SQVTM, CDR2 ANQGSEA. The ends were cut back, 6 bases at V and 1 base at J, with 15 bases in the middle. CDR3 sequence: CSVPRTESNYGYTF. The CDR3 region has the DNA TGCAGCGTCCCCAGGACAGAAAGTAACTATGGCTACACCTTC.

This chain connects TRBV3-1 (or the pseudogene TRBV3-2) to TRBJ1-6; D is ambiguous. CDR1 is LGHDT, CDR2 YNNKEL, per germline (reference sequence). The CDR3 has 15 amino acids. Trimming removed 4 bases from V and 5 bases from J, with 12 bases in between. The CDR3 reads CASSRSGKNNSPLHF. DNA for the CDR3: TGTGCCAGCAGCCGATCAGGAAAAAATAATTCACCCCTCCACTTT.

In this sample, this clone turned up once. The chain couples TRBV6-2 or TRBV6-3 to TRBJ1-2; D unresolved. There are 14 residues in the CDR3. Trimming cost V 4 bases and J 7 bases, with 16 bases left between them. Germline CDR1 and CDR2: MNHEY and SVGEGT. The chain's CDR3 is CASSFPGEGSGYTF. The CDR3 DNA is TGTGCCAGCAGTTTCCCCGGAGAAGGGAGTGGCTACACCTTC.

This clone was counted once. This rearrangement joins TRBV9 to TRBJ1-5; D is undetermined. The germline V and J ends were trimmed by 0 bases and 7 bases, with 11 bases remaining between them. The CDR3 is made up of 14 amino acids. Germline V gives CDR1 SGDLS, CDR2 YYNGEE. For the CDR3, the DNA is TGTGCCAGCAGCGTAGGTGGTGGGAGCCAGCCCCAGCATTTT. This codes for CASSVGGGSQPQHF.

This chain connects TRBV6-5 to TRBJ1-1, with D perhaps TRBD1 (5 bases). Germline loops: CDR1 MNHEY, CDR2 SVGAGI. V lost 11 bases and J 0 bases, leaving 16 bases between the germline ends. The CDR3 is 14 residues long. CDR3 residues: CAVADGTMNTEAFF. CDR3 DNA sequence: TGTGCCGTCGCTGACGGGACTATGAACACTGAAGCTTTCTTT.

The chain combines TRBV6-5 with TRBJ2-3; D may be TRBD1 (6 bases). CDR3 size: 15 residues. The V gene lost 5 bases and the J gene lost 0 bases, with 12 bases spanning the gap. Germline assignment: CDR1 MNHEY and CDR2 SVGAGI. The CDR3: CASSNARGSTDTQYF. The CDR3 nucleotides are TGTGCCAGCAGTAACGCCAGGGGTAGCACAGATACGCAGTATTTT.

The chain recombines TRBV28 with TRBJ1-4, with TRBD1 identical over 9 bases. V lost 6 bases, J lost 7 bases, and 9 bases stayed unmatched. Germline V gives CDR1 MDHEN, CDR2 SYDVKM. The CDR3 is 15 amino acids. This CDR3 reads CASSRTTGGLEKLFF. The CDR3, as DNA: TGTGCCAGCAGCCGAACCACAGGGGGCCTTGAAAAACTGTTTTTT.

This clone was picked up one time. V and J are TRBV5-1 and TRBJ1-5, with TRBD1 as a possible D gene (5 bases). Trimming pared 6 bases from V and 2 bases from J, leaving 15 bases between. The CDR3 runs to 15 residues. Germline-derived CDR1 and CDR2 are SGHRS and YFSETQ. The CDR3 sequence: CASKTDLLGNQPQHF. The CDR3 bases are TGCGCCAGCAAGACAGACCTCTTGGGCAATCAGCCCCAGCATTTT.

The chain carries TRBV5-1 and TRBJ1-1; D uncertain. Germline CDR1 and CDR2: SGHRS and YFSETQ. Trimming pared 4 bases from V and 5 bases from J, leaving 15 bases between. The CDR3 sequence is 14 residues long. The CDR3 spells CASSMDSGGTEAFF. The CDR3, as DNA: TGCGCCAGCAGCATGGATTCTGGAGGAACTGAAGCTTTCTTT.

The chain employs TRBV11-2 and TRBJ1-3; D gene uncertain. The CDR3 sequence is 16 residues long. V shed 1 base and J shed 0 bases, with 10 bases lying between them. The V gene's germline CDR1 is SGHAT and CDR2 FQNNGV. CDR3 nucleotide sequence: TGTGCCAGCAGCTTAGGGCAGGCCCGCTCTGGAAACACCATATATTTT. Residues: CASSLGQARSGNTIYF.

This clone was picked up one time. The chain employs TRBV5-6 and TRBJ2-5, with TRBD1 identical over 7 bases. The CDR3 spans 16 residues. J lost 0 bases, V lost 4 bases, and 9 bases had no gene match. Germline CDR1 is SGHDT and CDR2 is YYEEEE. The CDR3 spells CASSPRQGAYQETQYF. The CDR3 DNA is TGTGCCAGCAGCCCACGACAGGGAGCCTACCAAGAGACCCAGTACTTC.

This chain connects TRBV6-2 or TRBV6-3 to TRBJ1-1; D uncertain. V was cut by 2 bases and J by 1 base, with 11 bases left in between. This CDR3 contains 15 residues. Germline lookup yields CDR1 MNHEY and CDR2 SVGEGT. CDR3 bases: TGTGCCAGCAGTTACGTAGAGGGCTCGAACACTGAAGCTTTCTTT. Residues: CASSYVEGSNTEAFF.

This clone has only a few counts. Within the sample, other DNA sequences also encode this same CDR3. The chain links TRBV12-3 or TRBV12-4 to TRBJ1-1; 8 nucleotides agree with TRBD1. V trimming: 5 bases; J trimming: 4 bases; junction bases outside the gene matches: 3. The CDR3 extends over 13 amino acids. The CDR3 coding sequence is TGTGCCAGCAGTCCAGGGGGCTTCACTGAAGCTTTCTTT. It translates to CASSPGGFTEAFF.

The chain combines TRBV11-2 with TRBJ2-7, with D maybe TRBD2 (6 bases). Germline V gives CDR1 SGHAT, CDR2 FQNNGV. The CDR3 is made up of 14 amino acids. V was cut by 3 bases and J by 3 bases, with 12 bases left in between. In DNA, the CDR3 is TGTGCCAGCAGCTTGCAGCGGGTTCTCTACGAGCAGTACTTC. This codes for CASSLQRVLYEQYF.

The CDR3 DNA reads TGTGCCAGCAGTGACCCCCAGGTTGGGGAGACCCAGTACTTC. Encoded protein: CASSDPQVGETQYF. This chain joins TRBV25-1 and TRBJ2-5; no definite D call. Germline CDR1 is MGHDK and CDR2 is SYGVNS. V dropped 3 bases and J dropped 5 bases, with 13 bases sitting between them. CDR3 length: 14 residues.

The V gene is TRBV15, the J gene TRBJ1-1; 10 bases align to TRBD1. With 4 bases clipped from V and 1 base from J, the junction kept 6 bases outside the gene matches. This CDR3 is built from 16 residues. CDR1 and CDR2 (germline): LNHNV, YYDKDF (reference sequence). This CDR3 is CATSKDRGRPNTEAFF. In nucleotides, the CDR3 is TGTGCCACCAGCAAAGACAGGGGGCGACCGAACACTGAAGCTTTCTTT. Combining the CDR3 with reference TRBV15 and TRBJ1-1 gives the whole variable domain DAMVIQNPRYQVTQFGKPVTLSCSQTLNHNVMYWYQQKSSQAPKLLFHYYDKDFNNEADTPDNFQSRRPNTSFCFLDIRSPGLGDTAMYLCATSKDRGRPNTEAFFGQGTRLTVV.

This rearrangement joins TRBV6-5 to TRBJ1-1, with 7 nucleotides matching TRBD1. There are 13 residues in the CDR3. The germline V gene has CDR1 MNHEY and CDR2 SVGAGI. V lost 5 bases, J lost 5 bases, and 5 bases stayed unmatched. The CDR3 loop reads CASSLDRETEAFF. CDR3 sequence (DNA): TGTGCCAGCAGTCTTGACAGGGAAACTGAAGCTTTCTTT.

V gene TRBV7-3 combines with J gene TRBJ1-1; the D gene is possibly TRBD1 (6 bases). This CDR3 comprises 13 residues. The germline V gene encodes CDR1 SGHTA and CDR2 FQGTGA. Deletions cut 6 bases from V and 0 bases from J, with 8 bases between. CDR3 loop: CASSRTVNTEAFF. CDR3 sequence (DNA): TGTGCCAGCAGTCGGACAGTGAACACTGAAGCTTTCTTT.

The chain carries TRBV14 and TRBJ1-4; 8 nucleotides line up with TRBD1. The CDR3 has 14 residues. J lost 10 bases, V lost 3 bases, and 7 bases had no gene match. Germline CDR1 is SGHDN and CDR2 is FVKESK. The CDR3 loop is CASSQAGQVAKLFF. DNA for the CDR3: TGTGCCAGCAGCCAGGCGGGACAGGTAGCAAAACTGTTTTTT.

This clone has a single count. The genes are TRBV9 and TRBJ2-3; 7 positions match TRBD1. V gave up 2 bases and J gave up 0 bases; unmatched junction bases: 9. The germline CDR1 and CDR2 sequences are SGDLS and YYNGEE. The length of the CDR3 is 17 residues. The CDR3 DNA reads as TGTGCCAGCAGCGTCGAACAGGGGAGTTATAGCACAGATACGCAGTATTTT. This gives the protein CASSVEQGSYSTDTQYF.

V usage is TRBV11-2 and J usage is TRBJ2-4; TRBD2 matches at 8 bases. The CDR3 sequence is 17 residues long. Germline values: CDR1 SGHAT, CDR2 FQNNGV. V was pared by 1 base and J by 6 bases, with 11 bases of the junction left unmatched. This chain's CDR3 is CASSLVWLAGHTNIQYF. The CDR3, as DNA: TGTGCCAGCAGCTTAGTCTGGTTAGCGGGGCATACAAACATTCAGTACTTC.

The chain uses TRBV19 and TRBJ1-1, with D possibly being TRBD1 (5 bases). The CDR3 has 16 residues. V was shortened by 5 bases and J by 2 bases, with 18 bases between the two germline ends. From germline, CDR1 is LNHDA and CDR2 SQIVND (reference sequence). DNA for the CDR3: TGTGCCAGTAGTTTCGATCTGGGACTCACAAACACTGAAGCTTTCTTT. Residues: CASSFDLGLTNTEAFF. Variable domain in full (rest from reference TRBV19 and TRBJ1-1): DGGITQSPKYLFRKEGQNVTLSCEQNLNHDAMYWYRQDPGQGLRLIYYSQIVNDFQKGDIAEGYSVSREKKESFPLTVTSAQKNPTAFYLCASSFDLGLTNTEAFFGQGTRLTVV.

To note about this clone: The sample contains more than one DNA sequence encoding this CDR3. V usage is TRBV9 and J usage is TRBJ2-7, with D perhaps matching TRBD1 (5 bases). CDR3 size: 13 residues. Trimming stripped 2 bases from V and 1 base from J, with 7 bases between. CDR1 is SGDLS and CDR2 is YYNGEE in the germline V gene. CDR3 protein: CASSVDSSYEQYF. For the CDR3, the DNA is TGTGCCAGCAGCGTCGACAGTTCCTACGAGCAGTACTTC. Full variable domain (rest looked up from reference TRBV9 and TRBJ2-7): DSGVTQTPKHLITATGQRVTLRCSPRSGDLSVYWYQQSLDQGLQFLIQYYNGEERAKGNILERFSAQQFPDLHSELNLSSLELGDSALYFCASSVDSSYEQYFGPGTRLTVT.

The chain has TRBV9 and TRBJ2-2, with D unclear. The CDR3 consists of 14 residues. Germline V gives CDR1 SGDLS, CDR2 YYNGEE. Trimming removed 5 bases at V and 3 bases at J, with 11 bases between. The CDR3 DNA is TGTGCCAGCAGGTTAAACCGCGACACCGGGGAGCTGTTTTTT. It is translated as CASRLNRDTGELFF.

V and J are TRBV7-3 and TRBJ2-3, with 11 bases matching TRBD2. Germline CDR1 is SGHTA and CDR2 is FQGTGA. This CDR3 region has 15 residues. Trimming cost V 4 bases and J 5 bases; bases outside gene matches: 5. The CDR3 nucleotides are TGTGCCAGCAGCTCGAGACTAGCGGGGAAAGATACGCAGTATTTT. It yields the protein CASSSRLAGKDTQYF.

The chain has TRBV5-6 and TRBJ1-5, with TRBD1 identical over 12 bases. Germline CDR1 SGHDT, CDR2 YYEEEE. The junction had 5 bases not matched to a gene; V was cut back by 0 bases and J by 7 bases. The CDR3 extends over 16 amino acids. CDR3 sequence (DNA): TGTGCCAGCAGCTTGGCCGGGACAGGGGGCTACCAGCCCCAGCATTTT. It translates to CASSLAGTGGYQPQHF.

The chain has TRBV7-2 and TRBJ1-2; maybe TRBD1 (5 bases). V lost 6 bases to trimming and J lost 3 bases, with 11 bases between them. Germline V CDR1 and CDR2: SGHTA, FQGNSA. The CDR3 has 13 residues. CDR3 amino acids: CASRTSRDYGYTF. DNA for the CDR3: TGTGCCAGCAGAACAAGCAGGGACTATGGCTACACCTTC.